Each of the 3 T cell receptor beta chains below was sequenced from the same sample in a study of shared clonotypes between healthy human individuals. Naive CD8 cells lacked CD45RO, underwent positive selection for CCR7 and left out terminally differentiated effector memory CD45RA+ cells. Profiled with immunoSEQ multiplex PCR; TCRdb holds only in-frame clones, not every one. This table has millions of clones, roughly 94% appearing once. The specimen sequenced was naive CD8+ T cells sorted from blood. The receptors originated from a man aged 18 to 29 in good health.

The CDR3, as DNA: TGTGCCAGCAGTTATAGCCAGGGAGGGGCCGGGGAGCTGTTTTTT. It specifies CASSYSQGGAGELFF. The rearrangement links TRBV6-6 to TRBJ2-2; 7 positions agree with TRBD2. J was trimmed by 6 bases and V by 3 bases; bases with no gene match: 7. The CDR3 sequence is 15 residues long. CDR1 and CDR2 from the germline V gene are MNHNY and SVGAGI (reference sequence).

This clone has only a few counts. This sequence joins TRBV10-1 and TRBJ1-1; unclear D gene. V lost 0 bases and J 1 base, leaving 6 bases between the germline ends. This CDR3 has 14 amino acids. Germline V CDR1 and CDR2: WNHNN, SYGVQD (reference sequence). The CDR3 protein is CASSESIRNTEAFF. The CDR3 DNA reads as TGCGCCAGCAGTGAGTCTATTAGGAACACTGAAGCTTTCTTT.

The CDR3 spells CASSSYGDTGELFF. CDR3 nucleotide sequence: TGTGCCAGCAGTTCTTACGGGGATACCGGGGAGCTGTTTTTT. The rearrangement links TRBV27 to TRBJ2-2, with D possibly matching TRBD2 (5 bases). CDR3 length: 14 amino acids. CDR1 is MNHEY, CDR2 SMNVEV, per germline (reference sequence). V was pared by 4 bases and J by 5 bases, with 11 bases between.